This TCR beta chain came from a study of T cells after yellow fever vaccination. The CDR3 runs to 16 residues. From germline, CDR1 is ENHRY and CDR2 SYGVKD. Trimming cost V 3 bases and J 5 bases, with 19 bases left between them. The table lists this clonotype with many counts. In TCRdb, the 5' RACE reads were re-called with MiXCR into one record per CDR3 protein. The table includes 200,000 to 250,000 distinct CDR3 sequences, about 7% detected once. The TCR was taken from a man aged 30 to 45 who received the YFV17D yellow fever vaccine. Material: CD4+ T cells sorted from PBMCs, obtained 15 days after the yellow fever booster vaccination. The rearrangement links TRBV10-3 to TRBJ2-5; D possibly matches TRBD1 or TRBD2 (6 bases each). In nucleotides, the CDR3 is TGTGCCATCAGTGATATATCCCGGGGGCTAGTTGAGACCCAGTACTTC. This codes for CAISDISRGLVETQYF.